The 20 T cell receptor beta chains below come from one sample, sequenced in a study of cytomegalovirus exposure and HLA in healthy donors. PCR involved 60 Vbeta and 13 Jbeta primers. Here immunoSEQ multiplex PCR was the method, and the copy in TCRdb shows in-frame clones only, minus some. The table lists 150,000 to 200,000 clones, under 85% of them singletons, with 3.5% to 5% in the top ten. The sequenced sample consisted of PBMCs. The receptor source for this set is a man in his forties or fifties in good health and CMV-seropositive.

The CDR3 region has the DNA TGTGCCAGCAGCACCTCCTCAGGGTACGAGCAGTACTTC. Residues: CASSTSSGYEQYF. The rearrangement uses TRBV9 and TRBJ2-7; perhaps TRBD1 as D (5 bases). The germline V gene has CDR1 SGDLS and CDR2 YYNGEE. Trimming took 4 bases from V and 4 from J, leaving 12 bases between them. The CDR3 covers 13 residues.

The V and J genes are TRBV6-6 and TRBJ2-5, with D maybe TRBD2 (5 bases). The J call is doubtful: the DNA matches TRBJ2-7 better. The V gene's germline CDR1 is MNHNY and CDR2 SVGAGI (reference sequence). CDR3 length: 15 residues. Here the CDR3 DNA reads TGTGCCAGCAGTTACTCTAGCGACCCCCCCTACGAGCAGTACTTC. Protein sequence: CASSYSSDPPYEQYF.

The chain uses TRBV5-1 and TRBJ1-4, with TRBD1 matching 7 bases. CDR1 and CDR2 (germline): SGHRS, YFSETQ. CDR3 size: 14 residues. V was pared by 1 base and J by 7 bases, with 4 bases of the junction left unmatched. The CDR3 spells CASSLRDRAEKLFF. CDR3 coding DNA: TGCGCCAGCAGCTTGAGAGACAGGGCTGAAAAACTGTTTTTT. The full variable domain, in which reference TRBV5-1 and TRBJ1-4 provide the parts outside the CDR3, is KAGVTQTPRYLIKTRGQQVTLSCSPISGHRSVSWYQQTPGQGLQFLFEYFSETQRNKGNFPGRFSGRQFSNSRSEMNVSTLELGDSALYLCASSLRDRAEKLFFGSGTQLSVL.

The genes are TRBV29-1 and TRBJ2-5, with D hard to call. Trimming cost V 3 bases and J 2 bases, with 4 bases left between them. The CDR3 has 11 residues. Germline V CDR1 and CDR2: SQVTM, ANQGSEA. Here the CDR3 reads CSVDRQETQYF. CDR3 nucleotides: TGCAGCGTTGACAGACAAGAGACCCAGTACTTC.

The rearrangement joins TRBV7-9 to TRBJ1-1; D not certain. The CDR3 loop spans 14 amino acids. CDR1 and CDR2 (germline): SEHNR, FQNEAQ (reference sequence). V was cut by 0 bases and J by 1 base, with 6 bases left in between. CDR3 region: CASSLALGNTEAFF. The CDR3 DNA follows: TGTGCCAGCAGCTTAGCGCTAGGGAACACTGAAGCTTTCTTT.

This clone was observed once. V usage is TRBV19 and J usage is TRBJ1-5; D gene uncertain. The CDR3 has 15 residues. V dropped 1 base and J dropped 9 bases, with 16 bases sitting between them. Germline assignment: CDR1 LNHDA and CDR2 SQIVND (reference sequence). In nucleotides, the CDR3 is TGTGCCAGTAGTATAGGGGCCAGCGGGTACGGGCCCCAGCATTTT. It specifies CASSIGASGYGPQHF.

This clone was detected a few times. The CDR3 protein is CASRQGDSYEQYF. CDR3 DNA sequence: TGTGCCAGCAGACAGGGAGACTCCTACGAGCAGTACTTC. This sequence joins TRBV21-1 and TRBJ2-7; the table's D call of TRBD1 was not tested on the DNA. TRBV21-1 is a known pseudogene. This CDR3 region has 13 residues.

The V and J genes are TRBV18 and TRBJ1-1, with D possibly TRBD1 on 6 matching bases. Trimming removed 2 bases at V and 0 bases at J, with 13 bases between. In germline, CDR1 is KGHSH, CDR2 LQKENI. The CDR3 runs 16 residues. The CDR3: CASSPSTGAMNTEAFF. The DNA for the CDR3 is TGTGCCAGCTCACCATCGACAGGAGCAATGAACACTGAAGCTTTCTTT.

The chain couples TRBV19 to TRBJ2-7; 12 positions match TRBD2. This CDR3 region has 17 residues. Germline CDR1 and CDR2: LNHDA and SQIVND (reference sequence). V trimming: 3 bases; J trimming: 5 bases; junction bases outside the gene matches: 11. CDR3 sequence: CASSMSPGLAGSHEQYF. CDR3 DNA: TGTGCCAGTAGTATGTCCCCAGGACTAGCGGGAAGCCACGAGCAGTACTTC.

This clone was seen only once. The chain employs TRBV12-5 and TRBJ2-1; tentative D call: TRBD1 (6 bases). The CDR3 runs 15 residues. The V and J ends lost 2 bases and 7 bases respectively, with 15 bases between them. Germline assignment: CDR1 LGHNT and CDR2 FRNRAP. DNA for the CDR3: TGTGCTAGTGGTTTGTCACTAGGGGGAAGGAATGAGCAGTTCTTC. Translation gives CASGLSLGGRNEQFF. Using reference TRBV12-5 and TRBJ2-1 for the parts outside the CDR3, the full variable domain is DARVTQTPRHKVTEMGQEVTMRCQPILGHNTVFWYRQTMMQGLELLAYFRNRAPLDDSGMPKDRFSAEMPDATLATLKIQPSEPRDSAVYFCASGLSLGGRNEQFFGPGTRLTVL.

The genes are TRBV6-1 and TRBJ1-1, with D hard to call. The CDR3 spans 14 residues. Trimming left V 3 bases short and J 4 bases short, with 12 bases between. Germline CDR1 reads MNHNS; CDR2 reads SASEGT. The CDR3 DNA sequence: TGTGCCAGCAGTGAGATTTTTGGCTTCACTGAAGCTTTCTTT. This encodes CASSEIFGFTEAFF.

The chain carries TRBV5-5 and TRBJ1-5; 9 positions match TRBD1. Germline loops: CDR1 SGHKS, CDR2 YYEKEE (reference sequence). Trimming cost V 4 bases and J 5 bases; bases outside gene matches: 7. The CDR3 is 15 amino acids. CDR3 residues: CASSPGQGNYQPQHF. In nucleotides, the CDR3 is TGTGCCAGCAGCCCGGGACAGGGAAATTATCAGCCCCAGCATTTT.

This clone was detected once. The rearrangement uses TRBV6-1 and TRBJ1-2; perhaps TRBD1 as D (5 bases). The V gene's germline CDR1 is MNHNS and CDR2 SASEGT. V gave up 1 base and J gave up 7 bases, with 10 bases separating them. CDR3 length equals 13 residues. This CDR3 reads CASSEVGGFGYTF. In DNA, the CDR3 is TGTGCCAGCAGTGAAGTGGGGGGTTTTGGCTACACCTTC.

The rearrangement links TRBV5-5 to TRBJ1-6, with D possibly being TRBD1 (5 bases). From germline, CDR1 is SGHKS and CDR2 YYEKEE (reference sequence). The V end lost 1 base, the J end lost 18 bases, and 20 bases lay between the germline ends. The CDR3 contains 14 residues. Written as DNA, the CDR3 is TGTGCCAGCAGCTTGAAGTCCGGGGGGACTGACAGCCACTTT. This translates into CASSLKSGGTDSHF.

V is TRBV5-4 and J is TRBJ2-7; 10 positions agree with TRBD2. CDR1 is SGHNT and CDR2 is YYREEE in the germline V gene (reference sequence). The CDR3 is made up of 16 amino acids. The V and J ends lost 4 bases and 0 bases, in that order; junction bases with no gene match: 7. The CDR3 sequence: CASSRGTSVGSYEQYF. The CDR3 nucleotides read TGTGCCAGCAGCCGAGGGACTAGCGTAGGCTCCTACGAGCAGTACTTC. Together with reference TRBV5-4 and TRBJ2-7, the CDR3 gives the full variable domain: ETGVTQSPTHLIKTRGQQVTLRCSSQSGHNTVSWYQQALGQGPQFIFQYYREEENGRGNFPPRFSGLQFPNYSSELNVNALELDDSALYLCASSRGTSVGSYEQYFGPGTRLTVT.

A word on this clone: The junction shows a germline mismatch at one end, possibly a read error. This chain links TRBV6-6 with TRBJ1-1, with 8 positions matching TRBD1. CDR1 is MNHNY, CDR2 SVGAGI, per germline (reference sequence). The CDR3 contains 13 residues. CDR3 region: CVSSETGDTEAFF. The CDR3 coding sequence is TGTGTCAGCAGTGAGACAGGGGACACTGAAGCTTTCTTT.

Here the CDR3 reads CASSDPGTGYNEQFF. CDR3 in DNA: TGTGCCAGCAGTGACCCCGGGACAGGATACAATGAGCAGTTCTTC. V is TRBV25-1 and J is TRBJ2-1; 8 bases map to TRBD1. The V gene's germline CDR1 is MGHDK and CDR2 SYGVNS. The CDR3 extends over 15 amino acids. V lost 3 bases to trimming and J lost 4 bases; unmatched junction nucleotides: 5. Complete variable domain (other parts from reference TRBV25-1 and TRBJ2-1): EADIYQTPRYLVIGTGKKITLECSQTMGHDKMYWYQQDPGMELHLIHYSYGVNSTEKGDLSSESTVSRIRTEHFPLTLESARPSHTSQYLCASSDPGTGYNEQFFGPGTRLTVL.

The chain carries TRBV28 and TRBJ1-5; D is perhaps TRBD1 (5 bases). The CDR3 loop spans 13 amino acids. The V end lost 6 bases, the J end lost 6 bases, and 12 bases lay between the germline ends. Per the germline V gene, CDR1 is MDHEN and CDR2 is SYDVKM. Written as DNA, the CDR3 is TGTGCCAGCAGCGGTGGGGGGGGTCAGCCCCAGCATTTT. Its translation: CASSGGGGQPQHF.

V usage is TRBV11-2 and J usage is TRBJ2-5; 7 bases map to TRBD2. V gave up 1 base and J gave up 5 bases; unmatched junction bases: 7. The CDR3 runs 15 residues. Germline V gene data show CDR1 as SGHAT and CDR2 as FQNNGV. The CDR3 is CASSLGGTMRETQYF. The CDR3 nucleotides read TGTGCCAGCAGCTTAGGCGGGACTATGAGGGAGACCCAGTACTTC.

The chain uses TRBV5-1 and TRBJ2-3, with TRBD2 identical over 7 bases. J lost 2 bases, V lost 4 bases, and 7 bases had no gene match. Germline CDR1 reads SGHRS; CDR2 reads YFSETQ. The CDR3 has 15 residues. CDR3 bases: TGCGCCAGCAGCGAGTCTAGCGGATACACAGATACGCAGTATTTT. It encodes CASSESSGYTDTQYF.